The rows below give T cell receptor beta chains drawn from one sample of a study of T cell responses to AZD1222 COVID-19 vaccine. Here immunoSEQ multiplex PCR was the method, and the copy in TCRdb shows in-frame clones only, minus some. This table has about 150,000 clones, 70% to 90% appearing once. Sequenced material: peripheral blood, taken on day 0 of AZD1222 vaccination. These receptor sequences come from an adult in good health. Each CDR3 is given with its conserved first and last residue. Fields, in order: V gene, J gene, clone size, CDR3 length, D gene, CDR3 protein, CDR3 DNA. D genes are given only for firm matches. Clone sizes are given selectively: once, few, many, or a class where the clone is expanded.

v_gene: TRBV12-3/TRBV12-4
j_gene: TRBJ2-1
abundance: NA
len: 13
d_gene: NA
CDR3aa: CASSFGSTGEQFF
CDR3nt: TGTGCCAGCAGTTTCGGGTCCACGGGGGAGCAGTTCTTC

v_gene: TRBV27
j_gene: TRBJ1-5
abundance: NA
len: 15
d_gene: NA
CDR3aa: CASSSGGGTFGPQHF
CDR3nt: TGTGCCAGCAGTTCCGGGGGGGGGACCTTCGGGCCCCAGCATTTT

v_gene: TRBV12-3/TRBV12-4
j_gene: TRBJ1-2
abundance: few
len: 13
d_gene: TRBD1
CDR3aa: CASREQGVSGYTF
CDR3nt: TGTGCCAGCAGGGAGCAGGGGGTCTCTGGCTACACCTTC

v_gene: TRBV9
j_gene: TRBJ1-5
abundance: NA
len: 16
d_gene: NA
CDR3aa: CASSVDGAAGNQPQHF
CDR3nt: TGTGCCAGCAGCGTAGATGGCGCAGCGGGCAATCAGCCCCAGCATTTT

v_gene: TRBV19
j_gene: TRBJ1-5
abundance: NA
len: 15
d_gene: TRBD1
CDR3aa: CASSFAGGSNQPQHF
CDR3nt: TGTGCCAGTAGTTTTGCAGGGGGCTCTAATCAGCCCCAGCATTTT

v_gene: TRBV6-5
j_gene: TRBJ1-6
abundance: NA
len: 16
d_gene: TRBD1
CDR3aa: CASSYQGARNNSPLHF
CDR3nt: TGTGCCAGCAGTTACCAGGGGGCGCGAAATAATTCACCCCTCCACTTT

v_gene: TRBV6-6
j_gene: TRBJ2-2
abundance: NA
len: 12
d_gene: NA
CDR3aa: CASGSNTGELFF
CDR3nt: TGTGCCAGCGGTTCGAACACCGGGGAGCTGTTTTTT

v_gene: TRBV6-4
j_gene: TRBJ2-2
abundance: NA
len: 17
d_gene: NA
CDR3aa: CASSDSSQGGDTGELFF
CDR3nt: TGTGCCAGCAGTGACTCGAGTCAGGGGGGAGACACCGGGGAGCTGTTTTTT

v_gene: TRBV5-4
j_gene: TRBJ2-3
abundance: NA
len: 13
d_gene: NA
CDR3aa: CASRPFSRDTQYF
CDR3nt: TGTGCCAGCAGACCCTTTTCGAGAGATACGCAGTATTTT

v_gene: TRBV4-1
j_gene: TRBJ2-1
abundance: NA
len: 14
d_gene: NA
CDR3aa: CASSLRTTYNEQFF
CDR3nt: TGCGCCAGCAGCCTCCGGACTACCTACAATGAGCAGTTCTTC

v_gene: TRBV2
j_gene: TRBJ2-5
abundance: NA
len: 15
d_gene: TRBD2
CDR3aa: CASRQRGGGQETQYF
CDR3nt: TGTGCCAGCAGACAGCGGGGGGGTGGGCAAGAGACCCAGTACTTC

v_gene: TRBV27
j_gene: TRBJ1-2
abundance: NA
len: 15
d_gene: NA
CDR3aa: CASTLAGGSNYGYTF
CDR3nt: TGTGCCAGCACTTTGGCCGGGGGGAGTAACTATGGCTACACCTTC

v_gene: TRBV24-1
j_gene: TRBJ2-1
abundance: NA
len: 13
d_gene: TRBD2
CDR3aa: CATSDLRTSEQFF
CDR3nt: TGTGCCACCAGTGATTTAAGGACTAGCGAGCAGTTCTTC

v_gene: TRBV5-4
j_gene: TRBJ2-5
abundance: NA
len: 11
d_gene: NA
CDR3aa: CASSYQETQYF
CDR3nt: TGTGCCAGCAGCTACCAAGAGACCCAGTACTTC

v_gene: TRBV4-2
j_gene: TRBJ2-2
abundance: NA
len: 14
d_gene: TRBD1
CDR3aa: CASSQYRGLGELFF
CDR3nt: TGTGCCAGCAGCCAGTACAGGGGCTTAGGGGAGCTGTTTTTT

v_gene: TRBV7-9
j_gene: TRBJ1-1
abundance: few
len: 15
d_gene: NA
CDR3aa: CASSRGDNKNTEAFF
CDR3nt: TGTGCCAGCAGCCGGGGAGACAATAAGAACACTGAAGCTTTCTTT

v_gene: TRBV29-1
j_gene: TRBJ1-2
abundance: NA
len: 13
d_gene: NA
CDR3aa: CSVDSGIRTGYTF
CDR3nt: TGCAGCGTTGATTCGGGAATAAGGACCGGCTACACCTTC

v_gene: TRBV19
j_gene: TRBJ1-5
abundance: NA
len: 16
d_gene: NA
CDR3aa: CASSTPQGRVNQPQHF
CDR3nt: TGTGCCAGTAGTACGCCTCAAGGCAGGGTCAATCAGCCCCAGCATTTT

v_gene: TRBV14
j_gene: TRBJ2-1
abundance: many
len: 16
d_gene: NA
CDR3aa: CASSQGELDVFDEQFF
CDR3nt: TGTGCCAGCAGCCAAGGCGAGTTGGACGTGTTCGATGAGCAGTTCTTC

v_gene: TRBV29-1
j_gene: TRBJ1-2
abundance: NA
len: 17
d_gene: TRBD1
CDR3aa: CSSERGQGGRSNYGYTF
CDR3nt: TGCAGCTCGGAGAGGGGGCAGGGGGGTAGGTCTAACTATGGCTACACCTTC

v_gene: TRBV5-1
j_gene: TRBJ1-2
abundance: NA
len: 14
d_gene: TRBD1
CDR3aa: CASSLDYRGTAFAF
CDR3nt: TGCGCCAGCAGCTTAGACTACAGGGGTACTGCTTTCGCCTTC

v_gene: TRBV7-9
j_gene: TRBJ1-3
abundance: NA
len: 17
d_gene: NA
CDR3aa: CASSLILVSDLPLTIYF
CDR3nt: TGTGCCAGCAGCTTAATTTTGGTGAGCGACCTGCCCTTGACCATATATTTT

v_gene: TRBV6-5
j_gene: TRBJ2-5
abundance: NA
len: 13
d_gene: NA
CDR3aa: CATGERNQETQYF
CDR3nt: TGTGCCACAGGGGAAAGGAACCAAGAGACCCAGTACTTC

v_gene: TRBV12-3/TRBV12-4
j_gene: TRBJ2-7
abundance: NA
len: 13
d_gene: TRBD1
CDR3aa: CASGQGDDLEQYF
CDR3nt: TGTGCCAGCGGCCAGGGGGACGATCTCGAGCAGTACTTC

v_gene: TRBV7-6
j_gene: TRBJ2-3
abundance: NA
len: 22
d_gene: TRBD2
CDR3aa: CASSHRDIRGLARASPTDTQYF
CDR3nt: TGTGCCAGCAGCCACCGTGACATCCGGGGACTAGCGCGTGCTAGCCCCACAGATACGCAGTATTTT

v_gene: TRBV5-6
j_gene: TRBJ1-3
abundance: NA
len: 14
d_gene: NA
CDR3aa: CASSLGAQGNTIYF
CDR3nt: TGTGCCAGCAGCTTGGGGGCACAGGGAAACACCATATATTTT

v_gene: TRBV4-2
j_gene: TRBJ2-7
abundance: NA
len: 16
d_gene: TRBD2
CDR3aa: CASSQDGSGGSYEQYF
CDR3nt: TGTGCCAGCAGCCAAGATGGTAGCGGGGGGTCCTACGAGCAGTACTTC

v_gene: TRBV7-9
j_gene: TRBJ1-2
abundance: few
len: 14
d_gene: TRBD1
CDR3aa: CASSLSTGVYGYTF
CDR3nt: TGTGCCAGCAGCTTATCGACAGGGGTTTATGGCTACACCTTC

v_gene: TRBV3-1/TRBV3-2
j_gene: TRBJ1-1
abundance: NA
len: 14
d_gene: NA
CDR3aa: CASSSQGDHTEAFF
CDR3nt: TGTGCCAGCAGCTCGCAAGGGGACCACACTGAAGCTTTCTTT

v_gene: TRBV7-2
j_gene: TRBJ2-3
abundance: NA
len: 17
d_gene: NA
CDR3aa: CASSLSPRIVGTDTQYF
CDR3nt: TGTGCCAGCAGCTTATCCCCCCGGATTGTCGGCACAGATACGCAGTATTTT

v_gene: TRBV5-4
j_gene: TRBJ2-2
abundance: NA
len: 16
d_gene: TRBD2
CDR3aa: CASSSGGLAQNGELFF
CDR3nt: TGTGCCAGCAGCTCCGGAGGACTAGCACAAAACGGGGAGCTGTTTTTT

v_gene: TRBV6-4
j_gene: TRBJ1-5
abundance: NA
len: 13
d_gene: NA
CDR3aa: CASSEEVNQPQHF
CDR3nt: TGTGCCAGCAGTGAAGAAGTTAATCAGCCCCAGCATTTT

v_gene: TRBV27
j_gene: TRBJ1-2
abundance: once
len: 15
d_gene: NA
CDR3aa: CASSLARPTNYGYTF
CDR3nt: TGTGCCAGCAGTTTAGCCAGGCCAACTAACTATGGCTACACCTTC

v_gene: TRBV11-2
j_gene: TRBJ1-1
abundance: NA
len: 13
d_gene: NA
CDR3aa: CASSSWPGAEAFF
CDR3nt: TGTGCCAGCAGCTCGTGGCCGGGCGCTGAAGCTTTCTTT

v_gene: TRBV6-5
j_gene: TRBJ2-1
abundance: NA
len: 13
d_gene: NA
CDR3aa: CASSYQGRNEQFF
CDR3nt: TGTGCCAGCAGTTATCAGGGAAGGAATGAGCAGTTCTTC

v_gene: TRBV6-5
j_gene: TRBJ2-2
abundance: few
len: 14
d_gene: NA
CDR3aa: CASSGSGPTGELFF
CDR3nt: TGTGCCAGCAGCGGTTCGGGACCTACCGGGGAGCTGTTTTTT

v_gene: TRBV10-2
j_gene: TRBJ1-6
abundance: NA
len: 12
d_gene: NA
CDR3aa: CASSEGGPALHF
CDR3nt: TGCGCCAGCAGTGAAGGGGGGCCAGCCCTCCACTTT

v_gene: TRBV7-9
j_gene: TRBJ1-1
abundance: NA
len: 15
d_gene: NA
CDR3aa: CASSYPGHSNTEAFF
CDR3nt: TGTGCCAGCAGCTATCCGGGACACTCGAACACTGAAGCTTTCTTT

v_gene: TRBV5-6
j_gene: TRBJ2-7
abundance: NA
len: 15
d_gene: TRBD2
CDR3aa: CASSLIAGASPEQYF
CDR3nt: TGTGCCAGCAGCTTAATAGCGGGAGCTTCCCCCGAGCAGTACTTC

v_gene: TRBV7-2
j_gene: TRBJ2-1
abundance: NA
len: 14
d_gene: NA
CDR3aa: CASSLSGMRNEQFF
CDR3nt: TGTGCCAGCAGCTTATCCGGGATGCGGAATGAGCAGTTCTTC

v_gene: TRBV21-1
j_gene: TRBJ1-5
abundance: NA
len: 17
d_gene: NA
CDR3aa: CASSKKKFPYSNQPQHF
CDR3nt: TGTGCCAGCAGCAAAAAGAAATTCCCCTATAGCAATCAGCCCCAGCATTTT

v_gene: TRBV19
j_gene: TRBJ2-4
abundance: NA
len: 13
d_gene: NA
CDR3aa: CASRASAKNIQYF
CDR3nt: TGTGCCAGTAGAGCCTCAGCCAAAAACATTCAGTACTTC